The 15 T cell receptor beta chains in this list originate from one sample, sequenced in a study of cytomegalovirus exposure and HLA in healthy donors. Only in-frame clones appear in the TCRdb table, and some are missing; sequencing was by immunoSEQ multiplex PCR. The sample holds a few hundred thousand clones, around 80% seen once. The sequenced material came from PBMCs. All receptors derive from a woman in her 30s in good health and CMV-seropositive.

This chain uses TRBV18 with TRBJ2-7, with D hard to call. Trimming stripped 5 bases from V and 3 bases from J, with 5 bases between. There are 11 residues in the CDR3. Germline values: CDR1 KGHSH, CDR2 LQKENI. The CDR3 sequence is CASSADYEQYF. CDR3 sequence (DNA): TGTGCCAGCTCAGCAGACTACGAGCAGTACTTC.

The chain recombines TRBV7-8 with TRBJ2-7, with D uncertain. V lost 5 bases and J 3 bases, leaving 17 bases between the germline ends. The CDR3 spans 15 residues. CDR1 and CDR2 (germline): SGHVS, FQNEAQ. Written as DNA, the CDR3 is TGTGCCAGCAGCGAATCCCTGGGTAAGGGCTACGAGCAGTACTTC. Translation gives CASSESLGKGYEQYF.

There are many counts of this clone. The chain carries TRBV12-5 and TRBJ2-2; weak D call: TRBD2 (6 bases). The germline CDR1 and CDR2 sequences are LGHNT and FRNRAP. Trimming removed 3 bases at V and 0 bases at J, with 20 bases between. CDR3 length equals 19 residues. The CDR3 DNA reads as TGTGCTAGTGGTTTCCTGTCGATAGTGGGAGGTGCGAACACCGGGGAGCTGTTTTTT. Translation gives CASGFLSIVGGANTGELFF.

In nucleotides, the CDR3 is TGTGCCTGGGGGACCGCCTATGGCTACACCTTC. Amino acid sequence: CAWGTAYGYTF. The chain couples TRBV30 to TRBJ1-2, with D possibly being TRBD1 (5 bases). V gave up 5 bases and J gave up 4 bases, with 8 bases separating them. There are 11 residues in the CDR3. The germline gives CDR1 GTSNPN, CDR2 SVGIG (reference sequence). The entire variable domain, with the rest obtained from reference TRBV30 and TRBJ1-2, is as follows: SQTIHQWPATLVQPVGSPLSLECTVEGTSNPNLYWYRQAAGRGLQLLFYSVGIGQISSEVPQNLSASRPQDRQFILSSKKLLLSDSGFYLCAWGTAYGYTFGSGTRLTVV.

This chain links TRBV4-1 with TRBJ2-2; 8 bases agree with TRBD1. Per the germline V gene, CDR1 is MGHRA and CDR2 is YSYEKL. The CDR3 contains 17 residues. V lost 3 bases to trimming and J lost 4 bases; unmatched junction nucleotides: 10. This CDR3 reads CASSQNPGQAFTGELFF. The CDR3 bases are TGCGCCAGCAGCCAGAATCCGGGACAGGCGTTCACCGGGGAGCTGTTTTTT.

The rearrangement uses TRBV29-1 and TRBJ2-1; D possibly matches TRBD1 or TRBD2 (7 bases each). Trimming removed 4 bases from V and 4 bases from J, with 14 bases in between. Germline loops: CDR1 SQVTM, CDR2 ANQGSEA. This CDR3 region has 14 residues. CDR3 sequence (DNA): TGCAGCGTTGGAGGGGGGGACAGATACAATGAGCAGTTCTTC. Protein: CSVGGGDRYNEQFF.

This clone was observed a few times. The V gene is TRBV14, the J gene TRBJ2-1, with 10 positions matching TRBD2. This CDR3 has 16 amino acids. V shed 4 bases and J 0 bases; nucleotides not matched to a gene: 3. Per germline, CDR1 SGHDN and CDR2 FVKESK. CDR3 coding DNA: TGTGCCAGCAGCCCACTAGCGGGGAGCTCCTACAATGAGCAGTTCTTC. Protein product: CASSPLAGSSYNEQFF. Drawing the rest from reference TRBV14 and TRBJ2-1, the complete variable domain is EAGVTQFPSHSVIEKGQTVTLRCDPISGHDNLYWYRRVMGKEIKFLLHFVKESKQDESGMPNNRFLAERTGGTYSTLKVQPAELEDSGVYFCASSPLAGSSYNEQFFGPGTRLTVL.

The chain is built from TRBV2 and TRBJ2-7; either TRBD1 or TRBD2 may fit D (5 bases each). The CDR3 covers 16 residues. Germline V gene sequence: CDR1 SNHLY, CDR2 FYNNEI. Trimming took 6 bases from V and 0 from J, leaving 18 bases between them. Here the CDR3 DNA reads TGTGCCAGCAGAGATTCGTGGGGGATTAACTCCTACGAGCAGTACTTC. It is translated as CASRDSWGINSYEQYF. Using reference TRBV2 and TRBJ2-7 for the parts outside the CDR3, the full variable domain is EPEVTQTPSHQVTQMGQEVILRCVPISNHLYFYWYRQILGQKVEFLVSFYNNEISEKSEIFDDQFSVERPDGSNFTLKIRSTKLEDSAMYFCASRDSWGINSYEQYFGPGTRLTVT.

The chain combines TRBV30 with TRBJ2-7; D is perhaps TRBD1 (5 bases). The ends were cut back, 5 bases at V and 0 bases at J, with 11 bases in the middle. This CDR3 has 13 residues. Germline V lookup: CDR1 GTSNPN, CDR2 SVGIG (reference sequence). The CDR3 here is CAWDRSSSYEQYF. The CDR3 DNA sequence: TGTGCCTGGGACAGAAGTAGCTCCTACGAGCAGTACTTC.

This sequence joins TRBV5-1 and TRBJ2-5; 7 bases match TRBD2. Germline V CDR1 and CDR2: SGHRS, YFSETQ. V lost 3 bases, J lost 2 bases, and 1 base stayed unmatched. This CDR3 comprises 13 residues. CDR3 sequence: CASSWGLQETQYF. In DNA form, the CDR3 reads TGCGCCAGCAGCTGGGGACTACAAGAGACCCAGTACTTC.

The chain joins TRBV30 to TRBJ2-5; 8 nucleotides line up with TRBD1. The CDR3 covers 16 residues. CDR1 is GTSNPN and CDR2 is SVGIG in the germline V gene (reference sequence). Trimming removed 1 base from V and 7 bases from J; junction bases left unmatched: 14. CDR3 sequence (DNA): TGTGCCTGGAGTGACGGAGGACAGGGCCCTCGATGGACCCAGTACTTC. It codes for CAWSDGGQGPRWTQYF.

V usage is TRBV30 and J usage is TRBJ2-7; a possible D gene is TRBD1 (6 bases). CDR1 is GTSNPN and CDR2 is SVGIG in the germline V gene (reference sequence). CDR3 length: 14 residues. CDR3 region: CAFRRTDRTYEQYF. The CDR3 bases are TGTGCATTTCGGAGGACAGATCGAACCTACGAGCAGTACTTC.

This chain joins TRBV29-1 and TRBJ2-3; TRBD2 agrees at 8 bases. This CDR3 is 17 amino acids long. With V trimmed by 5 bases and J by 0 bases, 13 bases remained unmatched. The germline V gene has CDR1 SQVTM and CDR2 ANQGSEA. CDR3 in amino acids: CSVKGGASGWSTDTQYF. In DNA, the CDR3 is TGCAGCGTTAAGGGTGGAGCTAGCGGGTGGAGCACAGATACGCAGTATTTT.

The CDR3 DNA is TGTGCCACCGTAAGCAGGGCGGAATATGGTGGCTACACCTTC. Translation gives CATVSRAEYGGYTF. This sequence joins TRBV28 and TRBJ1-2; a possible D gene is TRBD1 (5 bases). The CDR3 contains 14 residues. Germline values: CDR1 MDHEN, CDR2 SYDVKM. The V gene lost 10 bases and the J gene lost 7 bases, with 22 bases spanning the gap.

The rearrangement joins TRBV5-6 to TRBJ2-7; 11 nucleotides line up with TRBD2. The CDR3 length is 14 residues. The ends lost 4 bases at V and 2 bases at J; junction bases unmatched: 2. Per germline, CDR1 SGHDT and CDR2 YYEEEE. The DNA of the CDR3 is TGTGCCAGCAGCCCGGGACTAGCGGCCTACGAGCAGTACTTC. This gives the protein CASSPGLAAYEQYF.